The 5 T cell receptor beta chains below were found in one sample sequenced in a study of PD-1 blockade in classical Hodgkin lymphoma. Assay: immunoSEQ multiplex PCR; the TCRdb copy retains only in-frame clones and omits some. The table has fewer than 100,000 clones, roughly 89% seen once; the top ten hold roughly a fifth. All patients relapsed after autologous stem cell transplantation, and brentuximab vedotin exposure varied. Sample: peripheral blood mononuclear cells (PBMCs), taken at baseline. The receptors were sampled from a human donor with classical Hodgkin lymphoma.

The chain has TRBV27 and TRBJ2-7; D may be TRBD2 (5 bases). Germline V CDR1 and CDR2: MNHEY, SMNVEV (reference sequence). V was cut by 8 bases and J by 5 bases, with 16 bases left in between. The CDR3 runs 13 residues. CDR3 sequence reads: CASGLRPGNEQYF. CDR3 bases: TGTGCCAGCGGTCTACGGCCCGGGAACGAGCAGTACTTC.

V is TRBV10-3 and J is TRBJ2-7, with D hard to call. There are 16 residues in the CDR3. V gave up 2 bases and J gave up 0 bases, with 14 bases separating them. Germline values: CDR1 ENHRY, CDR2 SYGVKD. In DNA, the CDR3 is TGTGCCATCAGTGAGGGAAAGCGTTTCGACTCCTACGAGCAGTACTTC. It encodes CAISEGKRFDSYEQYF.

This clone appeared once. The chain couples TRBV7-2 to TRBJ2-1; 11 bases are a match to TRBD2. CDR3 length: 15 residues. Trimming took 4 bases from V and 7 from J; bases not matched to a gene: 6. Germline V CDR1 and CDR2: SGHTA, FQGNSA. The CDR3 DNA reads as TGTGCCAGCAGCTCACCGGGACTAGCGGTGAATGAGCAGTTCTTC. Translation gives CASSSPGLAVNEQFF. The whole variable domain, remainder taken from reference TRBV7-2 and TRBJ2-1, is GAGVSQSPSNKVTEKGKDVELRCDPISGHTALYWYRQSLGQGLEFLIYFQGNSAPDKSGLPSDRFSAERTGGSVSTLTIQRTQQEDSAVYLCASSSPGLAVNEQFFGPGTRLTVL.

This clone was seen only once. The V call is TRBV9, the J call TRBJ2-3; 10 bases fit TRBD2. Germline V gene sequence: CDR1 SGDLS, CDR2 YYNGEE. The length of the CDR3 is 15 residues. V gave up 4 bases and J gave up 2 bases; unmatched junction bases: 4. CDR3 loop: CASSTSGRATDTQYF. DNA for the CDR3: TGTGCCAGCAGCACAAGCGGGAGGGCCACAGATACGCAGTATTTT.

The chain has TRBV5-6 and TRBJ2-7, with D hard to call. Germline CDR1 SGHDT, CDR2 YYEEEE. The CDR3 has 13 residues. V was clipped by 1 base and J by 5 bases, with 10 bases between them. The chain's CDR3 is CASSLLPRHEQYF. The CDR3 coding sequence is TGTGCCAGCAGCTTGCTTCCTCGTCACGAGCAGTACTTC.